These 17 T cell receptor beta chains were sequenced from one sample in a study of blood T cell dynamics during melanoma immunotherapy. Profiling relied on immunoSEQ multiplex PCR, and the TCRdb table lists in-frame clones only, not all of them. The data show 8,000 or so clones, about four fifths seen once. The time point here: pre-treatment baseline. Sequencing was performed on blood, taken from a patient treated with checkpoint blockade. Receptors originate from a human donor with melanoma.

The chain has TRBV20-1 and TRBJ1-5; D not resolved. Trimming stripped 6 bases from V and 2 bases from J, with 5 bases between. Germline V gene lookup returns CDR1 DFQATT and CDR2 SNEGSKA (reference sequence). The CDR3 is 11 residues long. CDR3 loop: CSASGNQPQHF. The CDR3, as DNA: TGCAGTGCGAGCGGCAATCAGCCCCAGCATTTT.

The V gene is TRBV7-2, the J gene TRBJ2-7; D might be TRBD1 or TRBD2, each matching 7 bases. The CDR3 has 14 residues. Germline V CDR1 and CDR2: SGHTA, FQGNSA. V lost 4 bases to trimming and J lost 2 bases, with 12 bases between them. The CDR3 is CASSSPGGAYEQYF. The CDR3 DNA follows: TGTGCCAGCAGCTCCCCAGGGGGGGCCTACGAGCAGTACTTC.

The V call is TRBV7-3, the J call TRBJ2-7, with TRBD2 matching 7 bases. Trimming took 2 bases from V and 7 from J; bases not matched to a gene: 5. Germline CDR1 reads SGHTA; CDR2 reads FQGTGA. The CDR3 is 13 amino acids. CDR3: CASSLGIAGEQYF. CDR3 DNA: TGTGCCAGCAGCTTAGGGATAGCGGGTGAGCAGTACTTC.

The chain has TRBV10-3 and TRBJ1-2, with D perhaps matching TRBD1 (5 bases). The CDR3 loop spans 14 amino acids. CDR1 is ENHRY and CDR2 is SYGVKD in the germline V gene. Trimming left V 1 base short and J 4 bases short, with 10 bases between. The CDR3 sequence: CAISELQGGYGYTF. CDR3 nucleotides: TGTGCCATCAGTGAGTTGCAGGGAGGCTATGGCTACACCTTC.

The chain combines TRBV5-6 with TRBJ2-2; weak D call: TRBD1 (5 bases). The V gene's germline CDR1 is SGHDT and CDR2 YYEEEE. Trimming removed 4 bases at V and 0 bases at J, with 10 bases between. CDR3 length: 15 residues. The CDR3: CASSPTASNTGELFF. For the CDR3, the DNA is TGTGCCAGCAGCCCGACAGCTTCGAACACCGGGGAGCTGTTTTTT. The entire variable domain, with the rest obtained from reference TRBV5-6 and TRBJ2-2, is as follows: DAGVTQSPTHLIKTRGQQVTLRCSPKSGHDTVSWYQQALGQGPQFIFQYYEEEERQRGNFPDRFSGHQFPNYSSELNVNALLLGDSALYLCASSPTASNTGELFFGEGSRLTVL.

The rearrangement uses TRBV18 and TRBJ1-2, with 7 bases fitting TRBD1. The junction had 3 bases not matched to a gene; V was cut back by 3 bases and J by 2 bases. There are 14 residues in the CDR3. The V gene's germline CDR1 is KGHSH and CDR2 LQKENI. DNA of the CDR3: TGTGCCAGCTCACCTGGGACAGACAACTATGGCTACACCTTC. Its translation: CASSPGTDNYGYTF.

This clone appeared once. The genes are TRBV28 and TRBJ2-1, with TRBD2 identical over 8 bases. This CDR3 has 15 amino acids. CDR1 is MDHEN and CDR2 is SYDVKM in the germline V gene. V dropped 6 bases and J dropped 0; count of bases not matched to a gene: 4. DNA of the CDR3: TGTGCCAGCAGCCTAGCGGGTAGCTCCTACAATGAGCAGTTCTTC. Protein: CASSLAGSSYNEQFF. The full variable domain, rest sourced from reference TRBV28 and TRBJ2-1, is DVKVTQSSRYLVKRTGEKVFLECVQDMDHENMFWYRQDPGLGLRLIYFSYDVKMKEKGDIPEGYSVSREKKERFSLILESASTNQTSMYLCASSLAGSSYNEQFFGPGTRLTVL.

A single count supports this clone. The chain joins TRBV29-1 to TRBJ1-4; 7 bases fit TRBD1. There are 12 residues in the CDR3. CDR1 is SQVTM, CDR2 ANQGSEA, per germline. Trimming took 7 bases from V and 8 from J; bases not matched to a gene: 7. The CDR3 coding sequence is TGCAGCGGGAGGGGGCTGGGAGAAAAACTGTTTTTT. Protein product: CSGRGLGEKLFF.

The V and J genes are TRBV9 and TRBJ2-1; D is ambiguous. The CDR3 extends over 11 amino acids. V lost 3 bases to trimming and J lost 6 bases, with 4 bases between them. Germline CDR1 and CDR2: SGDLS and YYNGEE. CDR3 sequence: CASSGLNEQFF. CDR3 coding DNA: TGTGCCAGCAGCGGACTCAATGAGCAGTTCTTC.

Only one count was recorded for this clone. J is TRBJ2-4 and V is TRBV28; D might be TRBD2 (6 bases). V was clipped by 3 bases and J by 4 bases, with 10 bases between them. The germline CDR1 and CDR2 sequences are MDHEN and SYDVKM. This CDR3 contains 14 residues. The CDR3 here is CASSLVAAKNIQYF. The CDR3, as DNA: TGTGCCAGCAGTTTGGTAGCGGCGAAAAACATTCAGTACTTC.

CDR3 coding DNA: TGTGCCAGCAGCTTAGTCCCAGAGCCCTACGAGCAGTACTTC. Protein product: CASSLVPEPYEQYF. J is TRBJ2-7 and V is TRBV7-8; D not certain. Trimming pared 1 base from V and 2 bases from J, leaving 9 bases between. Germline CDR1 and CDR2: SGHVS and FQNEAQ. The CDR3 spans 14 residues.

The chain is built from TRBV11-1 and TRBJ2-6; the D gene is possibly TRBD2 (6 bases). Germline V CDR1 and CDR2: SGHAT, FQDESV (reference sequence). The V and J ends lost 6 bases and 0 bases respectively, with 9 bases between them. The CDR3 loop spans 15 amino acids. The CDR3 loop reads CASRGLVSGANVLTF. The CDR3 coding sequence is TGTGCCAGCAGGGGACTGGTCTCTGGGGCCAACGTCCTGACTTTC.

This clone was picked up a small number of times. The chain combines TRBV18 with TRBJ1-1, with D unresolved. Per the germline V gene, CDR1 is KGHSH and CDR2 is LQKENI. V lost 2 bases and J 7 bases, leaving 11 bases between the germline ends. The CDR3 has 13 residues. This CDR3 reads CASSPLGLGEAFF. The CDR3 nucleotides are TGTGCCAGCTCACCATTAGGTCTCGGTGAAGCTTTCTTT.

The genes are TRBV27 and TRBJ1-1; D is uncertain. This CDR3 comprises 14 residues. The V gene lost 3 bases and the J gene lost 0 bases, with 8 bases spanning the gap. Germline loops: CDR1 MNHEY, CDR2 SMNVEV (reference sequence). CDR3 amino acids: CASSLTNLNTEAFF. CDR3 DNA: TGTGCCAGCAGTTTGACAAACCTGAACACTGAAGCTTTCTTT.

The rearrangement uses TRBV19 and TRBJ2-5; D is uncertain. The length of the CDR3 is 12 residues. CDR1 and CDR2 from the germline V gene are LNHDA and SQIVND (reference sequence). Trimming left V 5 bases short and J 5 bases short, with 9 bases between. CDR3 nucleotides: TGTGCCAGTAGTCCTGGATTTGAGACCCAGTACTTC. Its protein product is CASSPGFETQYF.

This chain uses TRBV11-2 with TRBJ2-3; 11 nucleotides agree with TRBD2. The V gene's germline CDR1 is SGHAT and CDR2 FQNNGV. The CDR3 sequence is 16 residues long. J gave up 6 bases and V 3 bases, and 8 bases lay outside the gene matches. CDR3 nucleotide sequence: TGTGCCAGCAGCTTGACTAGCGGGGCGAGATATGATACGCAGTATTTT. It codes for CASSLTSGARYDTQYF. Combining the CDR3 with reference TRBV11-2 and TRBJ2-3 gives the whole variable domain EAGVAQSPRYKIIEKRQSVAFWCNPISGHATLYWYQQILGQGPKLLIQFQNNGVVDDSQLPKDRFSAERLKGVDSTLKIQPAKLEDSAVYLCASSLTSGARYDTQYFGPGTRLTVL.

The chain employs TRBV15 and TRBJ1-5; possible D gene TRBD1, 5 bases. The CDR3 extends over 14 amino acids. Germline lookup yields CDR1 LNHNV and CDR2 YYDKDF (reference sequence). V was cut by 3 bases and J by 6 bases, with 12 bases left in between. CDR3 sequence (DNA): TGTGCCACCAGCAGGTCAGGGCTGGGTCAGCCCCAGCATTTT. The encoded protein is CATSRSGLGQPQHF.